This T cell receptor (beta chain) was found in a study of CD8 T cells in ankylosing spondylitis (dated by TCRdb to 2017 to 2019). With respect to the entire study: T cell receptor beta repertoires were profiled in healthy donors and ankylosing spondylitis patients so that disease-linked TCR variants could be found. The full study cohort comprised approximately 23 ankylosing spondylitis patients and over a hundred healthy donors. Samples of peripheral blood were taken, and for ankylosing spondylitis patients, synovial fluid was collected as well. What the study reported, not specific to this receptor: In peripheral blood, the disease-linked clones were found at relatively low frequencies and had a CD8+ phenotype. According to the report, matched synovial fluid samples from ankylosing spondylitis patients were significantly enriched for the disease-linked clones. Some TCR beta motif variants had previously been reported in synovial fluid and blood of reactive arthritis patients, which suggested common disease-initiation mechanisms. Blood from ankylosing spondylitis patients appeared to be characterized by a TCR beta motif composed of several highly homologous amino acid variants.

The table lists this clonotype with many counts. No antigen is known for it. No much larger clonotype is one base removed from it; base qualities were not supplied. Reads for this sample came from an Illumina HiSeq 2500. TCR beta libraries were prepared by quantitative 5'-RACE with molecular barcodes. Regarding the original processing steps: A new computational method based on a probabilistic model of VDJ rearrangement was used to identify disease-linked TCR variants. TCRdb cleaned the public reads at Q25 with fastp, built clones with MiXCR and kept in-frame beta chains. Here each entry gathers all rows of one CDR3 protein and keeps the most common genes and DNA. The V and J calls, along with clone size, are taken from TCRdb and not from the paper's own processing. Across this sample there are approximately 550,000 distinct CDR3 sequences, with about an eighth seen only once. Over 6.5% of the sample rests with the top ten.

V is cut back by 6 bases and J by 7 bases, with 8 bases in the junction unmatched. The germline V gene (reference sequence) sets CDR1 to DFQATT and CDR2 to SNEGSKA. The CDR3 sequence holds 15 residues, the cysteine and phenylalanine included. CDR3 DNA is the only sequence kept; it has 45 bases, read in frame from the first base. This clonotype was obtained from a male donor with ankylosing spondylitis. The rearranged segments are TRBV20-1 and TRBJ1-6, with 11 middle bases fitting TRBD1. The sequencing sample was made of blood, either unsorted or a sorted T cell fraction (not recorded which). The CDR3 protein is CSATQGQGGNSPLHF. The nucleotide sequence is TGCAGTGCCACCCAGGGACAGGGGGGAAATTCACCCCTCCACTTT.